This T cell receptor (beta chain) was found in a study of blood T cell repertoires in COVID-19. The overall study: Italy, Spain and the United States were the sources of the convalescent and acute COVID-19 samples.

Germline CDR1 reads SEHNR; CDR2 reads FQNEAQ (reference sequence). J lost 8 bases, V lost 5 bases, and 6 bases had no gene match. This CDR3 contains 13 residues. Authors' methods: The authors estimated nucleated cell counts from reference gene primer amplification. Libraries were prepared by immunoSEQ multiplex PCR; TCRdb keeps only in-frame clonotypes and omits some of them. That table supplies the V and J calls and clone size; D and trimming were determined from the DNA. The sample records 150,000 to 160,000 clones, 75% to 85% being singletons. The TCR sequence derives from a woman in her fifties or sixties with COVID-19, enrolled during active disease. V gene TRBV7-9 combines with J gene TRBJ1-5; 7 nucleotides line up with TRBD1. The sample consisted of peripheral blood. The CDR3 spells CASSITGVEPQHF. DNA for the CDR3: TGTGCCAGCAGCATCACAGGGGTGGAGCCCCAGCATTTT. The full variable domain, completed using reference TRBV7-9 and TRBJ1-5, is DTGVSQNPRHKITKRGQNVTFRCDPISEHNRLYWYRQTLGQGPEFLTYFQNEAQLEKSRLLSDRFSAERPKGSFSTLEIQRTEQGDSAMYLCASSITGVEPQHFGDGTRLSIL.